The 23 T cell receptor beta chains below all came from one sample that was sequenced in a study of blood T cells in healthy people across ages. A second PCR of roughly 6 to 12 cycles used a sample-barcoded 5' primer and a J-beta primer mix. Using its own MiXCR run on the 5' RACE reads, TCRdb lists one record per CDR3 protein. Of about 2 million distinct CDR3 sequences in the sample, around half are singletons; the top ten hold approximately 2.1%. The sample comprised blood. The receptors were gathered from a woman aged 40-49 years in good health.

The chain couples TRBV6-1 to TRBJ2-5; 9 nucleotides align to TRBD2. The germline V gene encodes CDR1 MNHNS and CDR2 SASEGT. The CDR3 runs 15 residues. The V gene end was trimmed by 6 bases and the J gene end by 1 base; junction bases not matched to a gene: 6. CDR3 residues: CASRVSGGLQETQYF. CDR3 bases: TGTGCCAGCAGGGTTAGCGGGGGCCTCCAAGAGACCCAGTACTTC.

The gene calls are TRBV10-2 and TRBJ2-5; D is possibly TRBD2 (6 bases). Looked up from germline, CDR1 is WSHSY and CDR2 is SAAADI. The CDR3 has 14 residues. With 6 bases removed from V and 7 bases from J, the gap between germline ends came to 18 bases. CDR3 coding DNA: TGCGCCAGCAGAGAAGGCGGGGTCAGAGTGACCCAGTACTTC. Translation gives CASREGGVRVTQYF.

The V gene is TRBV5-6, the J gene TRBJ2-1; the D gene could be TRBD1 or TRBD2 (5 bases each). CDR3 size: 17 residues. V lost 3 bases and J 5 bases, leaving 21 bases between the germline ends. Germline V gene data show CDR1 as SGHDT and CDR2 as YYEEEE. The CDR3 DNA reads as TGTGCCAGCAGCTCGGTCGGGGCCCCCGAAGTCCACAATGAGCAGTTCTTC. Residues: CASSSVGAPEVHNEQFF.

For the CDR3, the DNA is TGTGCCAGCAGCCCGTACGGGGAGAGGCCCTACAATGAGCAGTTCTTC. Its translation: CASSPYGERPYNEQFF. The chain joins TRBV7-8 to TRBJ2-1; the D gene is possibly TRBD2 (5 bases). The CDR3 sequence is 16 residues long. Trimming removed 5 bases from V and 2 bases from J, with 16 bases in between. CDR1 and CDR2 from the germline V gene are SGHVS and FQNEAQ. The full variable domain, completed using reference TRBV7-8 and TRBJ2-1, is GAGVSQSPRYKVAKRGQDVALRCDPISGHVSLFWYQQALGQGPEFLTYFQNEAQLDKSGLPSDRFFAERPEGSVSTLKIQRTQQEDSAVYLCASSPYGERPYNEQFFGPGTRLTVL.

The rearrangement joins TRBV7-9 to TRBJ2-3; 11 nucleotides match TRBD2. CDR3 length: 17 amino acids. CDR1 is SEHNR and CDR2 is FQNEAQ in the germline V gene (reference sequence). Trimming took 2 bases from V and 2 from J; bases not matched to a gene: 6. CDR3 sequence: CASSLLAGGFLTDTQYF. The CDR3 bases are TGTGCCAGCAGCTTACTAGCGGGGGGATTCCTCACAGATACGCAGTATTTT.

The J gene is TRBJ2-1, the V gene TRBV20-1; 11 nucleotides agree with TRBD2. The CDR3 is made up of 15 amino acids. With 5 bases clipped from V and 3 bases from J, the junction kept 6 bases outside the gene matches. Germline assignment: CDR1 DFQATT and CDR2 SNEGSKA (reference sequence). The CDR3 nucleotides read TGCAGTGCTGGCCCACTAGCGGGGGACTACAATGAGCAGTTCTTC. It encodes CSAGPLAGDYNEQFF.

The rearrangement joins TRBV6-1 to TRBJ2-1; weak D call: TRBD2 (5 bases). Germline V gene data show CDR1 as MNHNS and CDR2 as SASEGT. V was trimmed by 8 bases and J by 1 base, leaving 12 bases between them. This CDR3 spans 14 amino acids. The CDR3 protein is CASGGSLSYNEQFF. The CDR3 DNA follows: TGTGCCAGCGGAGGCAGCCTGTCCTACAATGAGCAGTTCTTC.

The CDR3 spells CASSQDTAGGSSYNEQFF. The CDR3 region has the DNA TGCGCCAGCAGCCAAGACACAGCGGGGGGGAGCTCCTACAATGAGCAGTTCTTC. The gene calls are TRBV4-1 and TRBJ2-1; 10 nucleotides line up with TRBD2. From germline, CDR1 is MGHRA and CDR2 YSYEKL. The junction had 5 bases not matched to a gene; V was cut back by 0 bases and J by 0 bases. The CDR3 sequence is 18 residues long.

This clonotype appeared a few times. The rearrangement links TRBV29-1 to TRBJ1-2; 7 nucleotides match TRBD1. J gave up 4 bases and V 4 bases, and 6 bases lay outside the gene matches. This CDR3 comprises 13 residues. Germline V CDR1 and CDR2: SQVTM, ANQGSEA. The CDR3 DNA follows: TGCAGCGTTGTGGGACAGAGCTCCTATGGCTACACCTTC. Residues: CSVVGQSSYGYTF.

The chain combines TRBV7-8 with TRBJ2-1; 7 bases are shared with TRBD1. This CDR3 has 16 amino acids. The germline CDR1 and CDR2 sequences are SGHVS and FQNEAQ. V trimming: 6 bases; J trimming: 9 bases; junction bases outside the gene matches: 17. CDR3 in DNA: TGTGCCAGCAGACCTACACAGGGGATGCAAGGAGGTGAGCAGTTCTTC. This translates into CASRPTQGMQGGEQFF.

This clonotype appeared a few times. The chain links TRBV7-2 to TRBJ2-5; TRBD2 aligns across 7 bases. The trim removed 1 base at V and 5 bases at J, leaving 16 bases unmatched. This CDR3 is built from 18 residues. From germline, CDR1 is SGHTA and CDR2 FQGNSA. The CDR3 region is CASSLVPKGLSILETQYF. CDR3 coding DNA: TGTGCCAGCAGCTTAGTTCCGAAGGGACTATCTATCCTGGAGACCCAGTACTTC. Full variable domain (rest looked up from reference TRBV7-2 and TRBJ2-5): GAGVSQSPSNKVTEKGKDVELRCDPISGHTALYWYRQSLGQGLEFLIYFQGNSAPDKSGLPSDRFSAERTGGSVSTLTIQRTQQEDSAVYLCASSLVPKGLSILETQYFGPGTRLLVL.

This clonotype was seen just once. V usage is TRBV4-1 and J usage is TRBJ2-5; 8 nucleotides agree with TRBD2. The DNA end lines up better with TRBJ2-7; the J call may be wrong. CDR1 is MGHRA, CDR2 YSYEKL, per germline. The length of the CDR3 is 14 residues. CDR3 residues: CASSREREMYEQYF. The CDR3 DNA reads TGCGCCAGCAGCCGCGAGCGGGAGATGTACGAGCAGTACTTC.

The gene calls are TRBV4-1 and TRBJ2-1; 14 bases fit TRBD2. The V gene's germline CDR1 is MGHRA and CDR2 YSYEKL. V shed 5 bases and J 6 bases; nucleotides not matched to a gene: 9. This CDR3 is built from 17 residues. The CDR3, as DNA: TGCGCCAGCAGCGTGGCCGGGGGACTAGCGGGGGTCAATGAGCAGTTCTTC. It specifies CASSVAGGLAGVNEQFF.

This CDR3 is CASSASQGLNTEAFF. The CDR3 DNA follows: TGCGCCAGCAGCGCTTCGCAGGGGCTGAACACTGAAGCTTTCTTT. V usage is TRBV5-1 and J usage is TRBJ1-1; tentative D call: TRBD1 (6 bases). Germline CDR1 is SGHRS and CDR2 is YFSETQ. V lost 4 bases, J lost 0 bases, and 13 bases lay in between. The CDR3 is 15 residues long.

Only one count was recorded for this clonotype. Germline and junction disagree at one end, which may indicate a read error. V gene TRBV4-2 combines with J gene TRBJ1-4; D gene ambiguous. Germline CDR1 LGHNA, CDR2 YNFKEQ. This CDR3 spans 16 amino acids. The CDR3 nucleotides read TGTGCCAGCAGCCATCAAACTACAGCGGCTAATGAAGAACTGTTTTTT. This sequence encodes CASSHQTTAANEELFF.

The J gene is TRBJ2-5, the V gene TRBV7-9, with D possibly being TRBD1 or TRBD2 (6 bases each). The ends were cut back, 6 bases at V and 5 bases at J, with 13 bases in the middle. CDR3 size: 13 residues. The germline CDR1 and CDR2 sequences are SEHNR and FQNEAQ (reference sequence). Here the CDR3 reads CASSKGGLETQYF. CDR3 coding DNA: TGTGCCAGCAGTAAGGGGGGCCTGGAGACCCAGTACTTC.

This clonotype has a handful of counts. The J gene is TRBJ2-7, the V gene TRBV28; 7 positions agree with TRBD2. V was pared by 5 bases and J by 3 bases, with 10 bases of the junction left unmatched. The germline V gene has CDR1 MDHEN and CDR2 SYDVKM. The CDR3 contains 15 residues. CDR3 sequence (DNA): TGTGCCAGCAGTCGGGGAGGGGCGGGTATCTACGAGCAGTACTTC. Its protein is CASSRGGAGIYEQYF.

The chain carries TRBV15 and TRBJ2-5; 10 bases agree with TRBD2. The V gene's germline CDR1 is LNHNV and CDR2 YYDKDF (reference sequence). This CDR3 is 14 amino acids long. With V trimmed by 5 bases and J by 3 bases, 3 bases remained unmatched. CDR3 sequence: CATSASGGEETQYF. The CDR3 nucleotides read TGTGCCACCAGCGCTAGCGGGGGAGAAGAGACCCAGTACTTC.

In its sample, this clonotype was seen once. This chain uses TRBV11-2 with TRBJ1-4, with D hard to call. Germline CDR1 SGHAT, CDR2 FQNNGV. The V end lost 0 bases, the J end lost 10 bases, and 15 bases lay between the germline ends. The length of the CDR3 is 15 residues. The CDR3 is CASSLDRHAFAKLFF. The CDR3 DNA reads as TGTGCCAGCAGCTTAGATCGTCACGCCTTTGCAAAACTGTTTTTT.

J is TRBJ2-3 and V is TRBV7-9, with D possibly matching TRBD1 (5 bases). The CDR3 sequence is 15 residues long. V shed 10 bases and J shed 3 bases, with 20 bases lying between them. Germline-derived CDR1 and CDR2 are SEHNR and FQNEAQ (reference sequence). The CDR3 sequence is CATLGRGTVTDTQYF. For the CDR3, the DNA is TGTGCCACCCTCGGTAGGGGCACGGTTACAGATACGCAGTATTTT.

This clonotype was found a few times. The chain recombines TRBV6-6 with TRBJ1-4, with 8 bases that match TRBD1. This CDR3 comprises 16 residues. V gave up 6 bases and J gave up 11 bases; unmatched junction bases: 17. Germline V gene sequence: CDR1 MNHNY, CDR2 SVGAGI (reference sequence). CDR3 sequence: CASSLPPARTGYKLFF. The DNA of the CDR3 is TGTGCCAGCAGCCTCCCGCCGGCTCGGACAGGGTATAAACTGTTTTTT.

The chain employs TRBV20-1 and TRBJ2-7; 10 bases are shared with TRBD1. V was pared by 3 bases and J by 3 bases, with 5 bases of the junction left unmatched. Germline V lookup: CDR1 DFQATT, CDR2 SNEGSKA (reference sequence). This CDR3 spans 14 amino acids. The CDR3 region is CSARRTGGVYEQYF. CDR3 in DNA: TGCAGTGCTAGGCGGACAGGGGGGGTCTACGAGCAGTACTTC.

V gene TRBV5-6 combines with J gene TRBJ2-5; 16 bases line up with TRBD2. This CDR3 is built from 18 residues. Germline trimming cut 3 bases from V and 5 bases from J; bases unmatched to any gene: 10. Germline CDR1 reads SGHDT; CDR2 reads YYEEEE. The CDR3 loop is CASSWSGTSGGARETQYF. For the CDR3, the DNA is TGTGCCAGCAGCTGGTCCGGGACTAGCGGGGGGGCCCGCGAGACCCAGTACTTC.